These T cell receptor beta chains were read from a single sample in a study of T cells after yellow fever vaccination. TCRdb re-derived calls from the 5' RACE reads in MiXCR, one entry per CDR3 protein. This table holds about 32,000 distinct CDR3 sequences, more than 6.5% found once. Sample: PBMCs, either bulk or a sorted T-cell subset (CD4+, CD8+, memory, or dextramer-sorted; not recorded which), taken on the day of the first yellow fever vaccination. All receptors come from a man aged 18 to 29 who received the YFV17D yellow fever vaccine. The CDR3 runs from the conserved cysteine through the conserved F or W. The D gene is left open where the match is weak. Clone sizes are given selectively: once, few, many, or a class where the clone is expanded.

j_call d_call v_call clone_size cdr3_nt cdr3_aa
TRBJ2-2 - TRBV5-1 many TGCGCCAGCAGCGTAAATACAGGGCCCCCCGGGGAGCTGTTTTTT CASSVNTGPPGELFF
TRBJ2-6 - TRBV25-1 many TGTGCCAGCAGTGCCAGGACGGGGCCGGTCCTGACTTTC CASSARTGPVLTF
TRBJ1-5 - TRBV6-2/TRBV6-3 few TGTGCCAGCAAAAATAGGGATCAGCCCCAGCATTTT CASKNRDQPQHF
TRBJ1-1 TRBD1 TRBV7-3 many TGTGCCAGCAGCTTAATGGCAGGGGGAGAAGCTTTCTTT CASSLMAGGEAFF
TRBJ1-1 TRBD1 TRBV12-3/TRBV12-4 many TGTGCCAGTACCCCCCTGGACAGGCTTTTCACTGAAGCTTTCTTT CASTPLDRLFTEAFF
TRBJ2-2 - TRBV20-1 many TGCAGTGCTAGGGCCGGATTCACCGGGGAGCTGTTTTTT CSARAGFTGELFF
TRBJ2-3 - TRBV3-1 many TGTGCCAGCAGCTTCGGACCCCCCCCGACTGGAGATACGCAGTATTTT CASSFGPPPTGDTQYF
TRBJ2-5 TRBD2 TRBV19 many TGTGCCAGTGGGACTAGCTTCTACCAAGAGACCCAGTACTTC CASGTSFYQETQYF
TRBJ1-3 TRBD1 TRBV27 - TGTGCCAGCAGTTTATCCGGGGACAGCCTTTTTGGAAACACCATATATTTT CASSLSGDSLFGNTIYF
TRBJ1-2 - TRBV7-8 many TGTGCCAGCAGCTTAGCGGCAGGCACGTATCCTGGCTACACCTTC CASSLAAGTYPGYTF
TRBJ2-6 - TRBV12-3/TRBV12-4 many TGTGCCAGCAGCCCCCCAGCGTTCGGGGCCAACGTCCTGACTTTC CASSPPAFGANVLTF
TRBJ2-2 - TRBV5-1 many TGCGCCAGCAGCTTGATTGTGGACGGGGAGCTGTTTTTT CASSLIVDGELFF
TRBJ1-6 - TRBV5-4 few TGTGCCAGCAGCTCTGCGAAGGAGTCCTCACCCCTCCACTTT CASSSAKESSPLHF
TRBJ1-2 - TRBV5-4 - TGTGCCAGCAGCTTGGAAGGGAGCTACTATGGCTACACCTTC CASSLEGSYYGYTF
TRBJ1-2 - TRBV3-1 many TGTGCCAGCAGCCCACGGACGGAGCCTAACTATGGCTACACCTTC CASSPRTEPNYGYTF
TRBJ1-2 - TRBV6-5 - TGTGCCAGCAGTTACCAGGGATTGGATGGCTACACCTTC CASSYQGLDGYTF
TRBJ2-1 - TRBV20-1 - TGCAGTGCTAGCCCCGAGACAGGGAGGTCCTACAATGTGCAGTTCTTC CSASPETGRSYNVQFF
TRBJ2-5 TRBD2 TRBV20-1 many TGCAGTGCTAGAGGGGGAACTAGCGGGGGACTGGAGACCCAGTACTTC CSARGGTSGGLETQYF
TRBJ1-6 TRBD1 TRBV20-1 many TGCAGTGCTAATTTTGGGACAGCTAATAATTCACCCCTCCACTTT CSANFGTANNSPLHF
TRBJ2-7 - TRBV1 many TGCACCAGCAGCCAGACAGGGGGTGAAACCTACGAGCAGTACTTC CTSSQTGGETYEQYF
TRBJ2-1 - TRBV4-2 many TGTGCCAGCAGCCAAGTGCGCGGGGTAGGGGGTCTCTCCGTCGGTGAGCAGTTCTTC CASSQVRGVGGLSVGEQFF
TRBJ2-7 TRBD1 TRBV7-8 few TGTGCCAGCAGCTTTTTGTTCGCAGGGGGATCATACGAGCAGTACTTC CASSFLFAGGSYEQYF
TRBJ2-5 - TRBV7-8 many TGTGCCAGCAGCTTAGCGTTCGAGACCCAGTACTTC CASSLAFETQYF
TRBJ2-3 - TRBV20-1 many TGCAGTGCTAGAGTACAGGGCACAGATACGCAGTATTTT CSARVQGTDTQYF
TRBJ2-1 - TRBV12-3/TRBV12-4 - TGTGCCAGCAGTTTAGTACAGGGCAATGAGCAGTTCTTC CASSLVQGNEQFF
TRBJ2-5 - TRBV2 few TGTGCCAGCAGCCGACTAACACCACACGAGACCCAGTACTTC CASSRLTPHETQYF
TRBJ2-3 TRBD2 TRBV7-2 few TGTGCCAGCAGCCTTGTAGCGGGGGGGCCGAATACGCAGTATTTT CASSLVAGGPNTQYF
TRBJ2-1 - TRBV6-2/TRBV6-3 many TGTGCCAGCAGTTACCTGGCGGGGCGGCATGAGCAGTTCTTC CASSYLAGRHEQFF
TRBJ1-2 TRBD1 TRBV4-1 few TGCGCCAGCAGCCACCCCGGTGAAGGGGGCATCTATGGCTACACCTTC CASSHPGEGGIYGYTF
TRBJ2-5 TRBD2 TRBV11-2 many TGTGCCAGCAGCCGTCTAGCGGGGGGGCCAGGGTTCGAAGAGACCCAGTACTTC CASSRLAGGPGFEETQYF
TRBJ2-3 - TRBV9 many TGTGCCAGCAGCGTAGCCCCCGTCCGTCTCCATACGCAGTATTTT CASSVAPVRLHTQYF
TRBJ1-3 - TRBV11-2 many TGTGCCAGCAGCCCCCTCGGTGGGCGGGAGCTTGGAAACACCATATATTTT CASSPLGGRELGNTIYF
TRBJ1-1 - TRBV20-1 many TGCAGTGCTTTGGGGCCTAACACTGAAGCTTTCTTT CSALGPNTEAFF
TRBJ1-5 TRBD1 TRBV7-8 many TGTGCCAGCAGCTTTCGGACAGGGTTGTATCAGCCCCAGCATTTT CASSFRTGLYQPQHF
TRBJ2-1 - TRBV5-1 many TGCGCCAGCAGCTTGGTGAAAGGGACCCTCAGGGAGTTCTTC CASSLVKGTLREFF
TRBJ2-3 TRBD1 TRBV9 many TGTGCCAGCAGCCGGGACAGGGTAACAGATACGCAGTATTTT CASSRDRVTDTQYF
TRBJ2-5 TRBD1 TRBV20-1 many TGCAGTGCTTACCCAGGACAGGGAGGATCCTCTTTC CSAYPGQGGSSF
TRBJ1-1 TRBD1 TRBV20-1 many TGCAGTGCTAGACAGGGGGGCACTGAAGCTTTCTTT CSARQGGTEAFF
TRBJ2-4 - TRBV27 many TGTGCCAGCAGTTTAGGGGGGCCCAAAAACATTCAGTACTTC CASSLGGPKNIQYF
TRBJ1-1 - TRBV28 - TGTGCCAGCAGTATCCATACCCTGACCCGGGTCGGGAACACTGAAGCTTTCTTT CASSIHTLTRVGNTEAFF
TRBJ2-2 TRBD1 TRBV5-1 medium-sized TGCGCCAGCAGCAGGGGGACAGACACCGGGGAGCTGTTTTTT CASSRGTDTGELFF
TRBJ1-6 - TRBV30 many TGTGCCTGGAGCAGCTCCTATAATTCACCCCTCCACTTT CAWSSSYNSPLHF
TRBJ2-7 - TRBV20-1 many TGCAGTGCTAGTTACGGGGGTGATTGGAGCGAGCAGTACTTC CSASYGGDWSEQYF
TRBJ2-1 - TRBV11-2 many TGTGCCAGCGCCTCTGACCCGTCCTCCTACAATGAGCAGTTCTTC CASASDPSSYNEQFF
TRBJ1-1 - TRBV3-1 many TGTGCCAGCACCGCCAACACACGGGATCCAAAAGCTTTCTTT CASTANTRDPKAFF
TRBJ1-5 - TRBV7-2 many TGTGCCAGCAGCAACCGGGACACTTTGCAGCCCCAGCATTTT CASSNRDTLQPQHF
TRBJ1-1 - TRBV19 many TGTGCCAGTAGTCCCCAGGGCCCCACTGAAGCTTTCTTT CASSPQGPTEAFF
TRBJ1-2 TRBD1 TRBV7-9 many TGTGCCAGCAGCCTATACGGGACAGTCGGCGGCTACACCTTC CASSLYGTVGGYTF
TRBJ1-2 - TRBV20-1 many TGCAGTGCTAGTATGAGACTCTATGGCTACACCTTC CSASMRLYGYTF
TRBJ2-1 - TRBV3-1 many TGTGCCAGCAGCCGGAACGACAGAAATGAGCAGTTCTTC CASSRNDRNEQFF